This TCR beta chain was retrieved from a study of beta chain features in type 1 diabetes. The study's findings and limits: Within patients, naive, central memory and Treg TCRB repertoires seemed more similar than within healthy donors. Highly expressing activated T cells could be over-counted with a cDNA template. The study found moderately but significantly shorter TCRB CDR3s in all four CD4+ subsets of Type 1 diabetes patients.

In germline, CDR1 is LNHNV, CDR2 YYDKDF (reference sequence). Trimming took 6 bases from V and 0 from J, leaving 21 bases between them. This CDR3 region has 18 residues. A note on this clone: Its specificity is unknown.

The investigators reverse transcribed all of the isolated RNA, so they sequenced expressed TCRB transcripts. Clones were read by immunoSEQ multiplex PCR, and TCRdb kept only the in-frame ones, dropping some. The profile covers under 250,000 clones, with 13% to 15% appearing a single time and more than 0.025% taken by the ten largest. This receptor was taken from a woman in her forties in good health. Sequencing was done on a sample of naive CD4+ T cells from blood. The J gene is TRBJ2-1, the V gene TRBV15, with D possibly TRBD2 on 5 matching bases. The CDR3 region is CATSPTLIALSSYNEQFF. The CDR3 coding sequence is TGTGCCACCAGTCCGACCCTTATAGCGCTAAGCTCCTACAATGAGCAGTTCTTC.